The subject of this entry is one TCR beta chain. Its antigen is not identified. Memory CD4+ cells were the fraction left after CD45RA+ naive selection. The data are from a study of shared clonotypes between healthy human individuals. Study observations and caveats: Richness estimates generally favored naive over memory subsets. The researchers took only blood, and tissue repertoires probably look different.

The sorted-subset replicate PCRs were given 150 to 200 ng DNA, which is tens of thousands of T cell genomes. Clones were sequenced by immunoSEQ multiplex PCR, and TCRdb holds only the in-frame ones, with some missing. The sample includes about 530,000 clones, approximately 95% of them seen just once. The V gene lost 2 bases and the J gene lost 3 bases, with 11 bases spanning the gap. Germline V gene data show CDR1 as SGDLS and CDR2 as YYNGEE. The CDR3 contains 14 residues. The sequenced sample was naive CD4+ T cells sorted from blood. Subset: CD45RA+ positively selected. The V and J genes are TRBV9 and TRBJ1-2, with D unclear. The sequence derives from a woman between 25 and 40 years old in good health. The CDR3 sequence: CASSVADPHYGYTF. In nucleotides, the CDR3 is TGTGCCAGCAGCGTCGCGGACCCACACTATGGCTACACCTTC.